The text below deals with one TCR beta chain. The germline gives CDR1 MNHEY, CDR2 SMNVEV (reference sequence). With V trimmed by 5 bases and J by 2 bases, 13 bases remained unmatched. CDR3 length: 17 residues. Sequencing used immunoSEQ multiplex PCR; TCRdb keeps in-frame clones, though not all of them. This sample has about 65,000 clones, with roughly 87% found just once. The sample belongs to a study of OX40 agonist ivuxolimab in advanced cancers. Study summary: Treatment received earlier with anti-PD-1, anti-PD-L1 or anti-CTLA-4 agents was allowed, and around 36% had some.

This TCR was sampled from an adult with an advanced solid tumor such as melanoma, head and neck, liver or kidney cancer. The sequencing used CD4+ or CD8+ T cells sorted from blood, collected in a trial of the OX40 agonist ivuxolimab. The genes are TRBV27 and TRBJ1-2; 8 bases are shared with TRBD1. The CDR3 reads CASSPSGTGYINYGYTF. The CDR3 coding sequence is TGTGCCAGCAGTCCCTCCGGGACAGGATACATAAACTATGGCTACACCTTC.